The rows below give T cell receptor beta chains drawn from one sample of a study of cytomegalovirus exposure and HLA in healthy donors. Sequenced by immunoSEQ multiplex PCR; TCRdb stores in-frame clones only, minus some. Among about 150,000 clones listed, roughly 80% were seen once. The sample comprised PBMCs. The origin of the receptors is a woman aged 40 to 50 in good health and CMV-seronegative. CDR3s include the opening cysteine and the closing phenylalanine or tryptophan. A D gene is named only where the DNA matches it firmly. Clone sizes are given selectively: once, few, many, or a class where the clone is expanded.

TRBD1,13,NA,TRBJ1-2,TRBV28,TGTGCCAGCAAAGGACAGGGGAACTATGGCTACACCTTC,CASKGQGNYGYTF
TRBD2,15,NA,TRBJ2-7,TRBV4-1,TGCGCCAGCAGCCGAGGGGGCGGGGGGGCCTCCGAGCAGTACTTC,CASSRGGGGASEQYF
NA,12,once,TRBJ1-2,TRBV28,TGTGCCAGCAGCCGGGCTAACTATGGCTACACCTTC,CASSRANYGYTF
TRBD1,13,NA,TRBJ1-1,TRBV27,TGTGCCAGCAGTTACAGGGGGATCACTGAAGCTTTCTTT,CASSYRGITEAFF
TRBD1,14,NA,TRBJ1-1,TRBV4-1,TGCGCCAGCAGCACCTGGACAGGGGAGACTGAAGCTTTCTTT,CASSTWTGETEAFF
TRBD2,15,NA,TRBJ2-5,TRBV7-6,TGTGCCAGCGGCACATCGGGGGGGACTGAAGAGACCCAGTACTTC,CASGTSGGTEETQYF
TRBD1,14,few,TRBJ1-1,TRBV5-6,TGTGCCAGCAGCTTTCGGACAGGGCCCGCTGAAGCTTTCTTT,CASSFRTGPAEAFF
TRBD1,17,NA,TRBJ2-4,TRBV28,TGTGCCAGCAGTTTAACAGGGGTGAATCTCGCCAAAAACATTCAGTACTTC,CASSLTGVNLAKNIQYF
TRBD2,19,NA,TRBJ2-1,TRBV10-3,TGTGCCATCAGTGACATCCCGGGACTAGCGGGGGAGGTTAGAAATGAGCAGTTCTTC,CAISDIPGLAGEVRNEQFF
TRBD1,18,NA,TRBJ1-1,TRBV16,TGTGCCAGCAGCCAAACCGTATACGGCAGGGGGAGGAACACTGAAGCTTTCTTT,CASSQTVYGRGRNTEAFF
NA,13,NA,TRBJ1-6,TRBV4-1,TGCGCCAGCACCCAACCAGGGAAATCACCCCTCCACTTT,CASTQPGKSPLHF
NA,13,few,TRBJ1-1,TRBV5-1,TGCGCCAGCAGCGAGGGACAGAACACTGAAGCTTTCTTT,CASSEGQNTEAFF
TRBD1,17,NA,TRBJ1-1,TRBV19,TGTGCCAGTAGTGCCGGCTCGGGGACAGGATTAAACACTGAAGCTTTCTTT,CASSAGSGTGLNTEAFF
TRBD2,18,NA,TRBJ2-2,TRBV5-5,TGTGCCAGCAGTGTGGCAGGACTAGCGGGGGGGATCCCCGGGGAGCTGTTTTTT,CASSVAGLAGGIPGELFF
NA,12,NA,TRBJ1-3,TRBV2,TGTGCCAGCAGGCGTAACGGAAACACCATATATTTT,CASRRNGNTIYF
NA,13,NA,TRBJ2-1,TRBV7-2,TGTGCCAGCAGCTTAGGGCTGAACAATGAGCAGTTCTTC,CASSLGLNNEQFF
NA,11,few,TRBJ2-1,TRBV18,TGTGCCAGCTCTCTTAACAATGAGCAGTTCTTC,CASSLNNEQFF
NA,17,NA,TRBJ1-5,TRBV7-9,TGTGCCAGCAGCTTAGGGATCGGGTCAGGGTGGGTTCAGCCCCAGCATTTT,CASSLGIGSGWVQPQHF
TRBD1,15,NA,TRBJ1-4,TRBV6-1,TGTGCCAGCAGTCGGGGGACAGCCGAAGGAGAAAAACTGTTTTTT,CASSRGTAEGEKLFF
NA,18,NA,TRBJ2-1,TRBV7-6,TGTGCCAGCAGCTCACTCTCACGGACTTCGAATGGAGTGAATGAGCAGTTCTTC,CASSSLSRTSNGVNEQFF
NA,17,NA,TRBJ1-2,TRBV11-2,TGTGCCAGCAGCTTAGATCAGACGTCCCTTGGGCCCTATGGCTACACCTTC,CASSLDQTSLGPYGYTF
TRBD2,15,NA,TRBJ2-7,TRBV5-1,TGCGCCAGCAGCACTCTAGCGGGGGAGTCCTACGAGCAGTACTTC,CASSTLAGESYEQYF
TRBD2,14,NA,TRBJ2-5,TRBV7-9,TGTGCCAGCAGCTTATCGGGGGGGAAAGAGACCCAGTACTTC,CASSLSGGKETQYF
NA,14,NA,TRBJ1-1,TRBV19,TGTGCCAGTAAGCCCACGTTCATGAACACTGAAGCTTTCTTT,CASKPTFMNTEAFF
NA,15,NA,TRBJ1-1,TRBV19,TGTGCCAGTAGTAAAATTCCGGACTTCAACACTGAAGCTTTCTTT,CASSKIPDFNTEAFF
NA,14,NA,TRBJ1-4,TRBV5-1,TGCGCCAGCAGCTCAGACAGTACGAATGAAAAACTGTTTTTT,CASSSDSTNEKLFF
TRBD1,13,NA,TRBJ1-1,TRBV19,TGTGCCAGTAGTGACAGGGGGCTGGCTGAAGCTTTCTTT,CASSDRGLAEAFF
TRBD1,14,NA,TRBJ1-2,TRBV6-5,TGTGCCAGCAGTTACACCGGACAGGGATTTGGCTACACCTTC,CASSYTGQGFGYTF
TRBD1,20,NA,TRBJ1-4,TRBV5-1,TGCGCCAGCAGACAGAACGCCGAGACAACAGGGGGCGTTGCTAATGAAAAACTGTTTTTT,CASRQNAETTGGVANEKLFF
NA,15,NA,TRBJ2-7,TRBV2,TGTGCCAGCAGTGAGATTTTGGGGGCTTCCTACGAGCAGTACTTC,CASSEILGASYEQYF
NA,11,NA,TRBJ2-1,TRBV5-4,TGTGCCAGCAGCCAGTACAATGAGCAGTTCTTC,CASSQYNEQFF
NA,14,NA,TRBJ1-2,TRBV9,TGTGCCAGCACCACCACGCCGGGGGGGGATGGCTACACCTTC,CASTTTPGGDGYTF
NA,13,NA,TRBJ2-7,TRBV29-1,TGCAGCGCTAGACAGTTACCTTCCTACGAGCAGTACTTC,CSARQLPSYEQYF
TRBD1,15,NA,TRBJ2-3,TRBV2,TGTGCCAGCAGTGTACAGGGGGCTAGGGCAGATACGCAGTATTTT,CASSVQGARADTQYF
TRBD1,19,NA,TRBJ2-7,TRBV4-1,TGCGCCAGCAGCCAAGCGTATCTTAAGGACAGGAATATCTACTACGAGCAGTACTTC,CASSQAYLKDRNIYYEQYF
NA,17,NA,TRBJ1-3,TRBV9,TGTGCCAGCAGCCCCCGGGACACCCTGCCCTCTGGAAACACCATATATTTT,CASSPRDTLPSGNTIYF
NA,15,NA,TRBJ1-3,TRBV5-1,TGCGCCAGCAGAGAACAGGGTTACTCCGGAAACACCATATATTTT,CASREQGYSGNTIYF
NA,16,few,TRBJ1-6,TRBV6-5,TGTGCCAGCAGTTACCCGTCACACCCAGGGCGTTCACCCCTCCACTTT,CASSYPSHPGRSPLHF
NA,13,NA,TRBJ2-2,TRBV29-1,TGCAGCGTTTCTCGCGCGAACACCGGGGAGCTGTTTTTT,CSVSRANTGELFF
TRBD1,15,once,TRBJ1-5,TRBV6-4,TGTGCCAACGGACCCACAGGGGTCGAACCGCAGCCCCAGCATTTT,CANGPTGVEPQPQHF
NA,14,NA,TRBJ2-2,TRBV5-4,TGTGCCAGCAGCTTGGGGAGTAACACCGGGGAGCTGTTTTTT,CASSLGSNTGELFF
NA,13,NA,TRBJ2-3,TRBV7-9,TGTGCCAGCGGGGCCTTTTTCACAGATACGCAGTATTTT,CASGAFFTDTQYF
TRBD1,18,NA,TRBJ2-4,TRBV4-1,TGCGCCAGCAGCCAATCACGACAGGGATCGCTAGCCAAAAACATTCAGTACTTC,CASSQSRQGSLAKNIQYF
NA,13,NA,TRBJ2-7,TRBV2,TGTGCCAGCAGTGCGCCAGTCAACTACGAGCAGTACTTC,CASSAPVNYEQYF
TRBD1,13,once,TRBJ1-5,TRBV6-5,TGTGCCAGCAGACCGACAGGGAATCAGCCCCAGCATTTT,CASRPTGNQPQHF
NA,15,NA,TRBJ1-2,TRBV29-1,TGCAGCGTCAACACCGGTCCCGGGAGGGTATATGGCTACACCTTC,CSVNTGPGRVYGYTF
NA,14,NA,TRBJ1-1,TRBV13,TGTGCCAGCAGCCTAGATCGGGGAAACACTGAAGCTTTCTTT,CASSLDRGNTEAFF
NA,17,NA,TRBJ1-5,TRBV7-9,TGTGCCAGCAGCTCATCACGGGATGTTTATAGCAATCAGCCCCAGCATTTT,CASSSSRDVYSNQPQHF
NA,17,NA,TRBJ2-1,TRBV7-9,TGTGCCAGCAGCGAAGGGGTCTTCGACCCCCACTTAAATGAGCAGTTCTTC,CASSEGVFDPHLNEQFF
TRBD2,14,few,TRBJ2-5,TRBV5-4,TGTGCCAGCAGCCCTAGCGGGGGGATAGAGACCCAGTACTTC,CASSPSGGIETQYF
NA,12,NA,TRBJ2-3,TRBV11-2,TGTGCCAGCAGGACTAGCACAGATACGCAGTATTTT,CASRTSTDTQYF
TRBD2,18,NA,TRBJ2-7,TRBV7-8,TGTGCCAGCAGCTTAGCTAGCGGGGGGAGAATAAGCTCCTACGAGCAGTACTTC,CASSLASGGRISSYEQYF
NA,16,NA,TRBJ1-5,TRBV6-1,TGTGCCAGCAGTGAAGCACAGACAGTTAGGGATCAGCCCCAGCATTTT,CASSEAQTVRDQPQHF
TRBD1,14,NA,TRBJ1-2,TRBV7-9,TGTGCCAGCAGCACTCGACAGGGAAGCTATGGCTACACCTTC,CASSTRQGSYGYTF
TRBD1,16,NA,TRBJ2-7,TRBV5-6,TGTGCCAGCAGCTCACCAGGCCGGGACAGGTCCTACGAGCAGTACTTC,CASSSPGRDRSYEQYF
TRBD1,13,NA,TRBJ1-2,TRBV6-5,TGTGCCAGCAGTTACTCAGGGGGCTGTGGCTACACCTTC,CASSYSGGCGYTF
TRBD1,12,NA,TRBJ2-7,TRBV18,TGTGCCAGCTCACAGGACAGGGACGAGCAGTACTTC,CASSQDRDEQYF
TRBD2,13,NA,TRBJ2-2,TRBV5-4,TGTGCCAGTTCTAGCGGGGCGACCGGGGAGCTGTTTTTT,CASSSGATGELFF